Given below is one TCR beta chain in context. Germline CDR1 reads SGDLS; CDR2 reads YYNGEE. The CDR3 covers 17 residues. V gave up 0 bases and J gave up 0 bases; unmatched junction bases: 2. The sample originates from a study of blood T cell repertoires in COVID-19. Overall study: There were acute and convalescent COVID-19 samples, and they came from the United States, Italy and Spain. PBMCs, B-cell-depleted T cells, or T cells were the source of the cDNA or gDNA that made up the material.

As processed by the authors: Cell counts per sample came from amplifying reference gene primers. Only in-frame clones appear in the TCRdb table, and some are missing; sequencing was by immunoSEQ multiplex PCR. V and J calls plus clone size are reproduced from that table; the DNA served to infer D and trimming. This sample carries roughly 75,000 clones, roughly 90% of them seen once, and the ten largest clones take 17%. This sequence joins TRBV9 and TRBJ2-2; TRBD1 agrees at 10 bases. The source of this sequence is a man older than 75 in a cohort sampled during active COVID-19. What was sequenced was peripheral blood. As DNA, the CDR3 is TGTGCCAGCAGCGTAGGACAGGGGGCCGCGAACACCGGGGAGCTGTTTTTT. Protein sequence: CASSVGQGAANTGELFF.